These 9 T cell receptor beta chains were sequenced from one sample in a study of cytomegalovirus exposure and HLA in healthy donors. Clones were sequenced by immunoSEQ multiplex PCR, and TCRdb holds only the in-frame ones, with some missing. The table lists 89,000 or so clones, approximately 95% of them singletons. Sequences were obtained from PBMCs. The receptors were gathered from a woman aged 25 to 39 in good health and CMV-seropositive.

The V and J genes are TRBV19 and TRBJ1-2, with 9 bases fitting TRBD1. V shed 4 bases, J shed 3 bases, and the junction held 0 bases outside the gene matches. This CDR3 spans 13 amino acids. Per the germline V gene, CDR1 is LNHDA and CDR2 is SQIVND (reference sequence). CDR3 coding DNA: TGTGCCAGTAGTAGGGACAGGGACTATGGCTACACCTTC. Translated, it gives CASSRDRDYGYTF.

The chain joins TRBV6-6 to TRBJ2-7; 7 bases are a match to TRBD2. Trimming removed 7 bases from V and 0 bases from J; junction bases left unmatched: 9. The CDR3 loop spans 15 amino acids. Germline V CDR1 and CDR2: MNHNY, SVGAGI (reference sequence). The CDR3 bases are TGTGCCAGCAAGTCCTCTCGGGACTACTCCTACGAGCAGTACTTC. Its protein product is CASKSSRDYSYEQYF.

The chain has TRBV28 and TRBJ2-7; 8 nucleotides line up with TRBD1. The germline V gene has CDR1 MDHEN and CDR2 SYDVKM. V lost 8 bases and J lost 3; bases outside the gene matches: 3. The CDR3 length is 12 residues. In nucleotides, the CDR3 is TGTGCCAGCGGACAGGGTGTCTACGAGCAGTACTTC. Its protein product is CASGQGVYEQYF.

This chain connects TRBV6-5 to TRBJ2-7; 10 bases match TRBD1. Germline V CDR1 and CDR2: MNHEY, SVGAGI. Trimming at V came to 2 bases and at J to 3 bases, leaving 4 bases not matched to a gene. This CDR3 has 15 amino acids. CDR3 in amino acids: CASSYATGGSYEQYF. DNA of the CDR3: TGTGCCAGCAGTTACGCGACAGGGGGCAGCTACGAGCAGTACTTC.

The V gene is TRBV5-1, the J gene TRBJ2-6; a possible D gene is TRBD1 (6 bases). Germline CDR1 is SGHRS and CDR2 is YFSETQ. The CDR3 extends over 18 amino acids. V was shortened by 0 bases and J by 0 bases, with 13 bases between the two germline ends. The CDR3 DNA reads TGCGCCAGCAGCTTGGAATCGACAGGCCTCTCTGGGGCCAACGTCCTGACTTTC. This encodes CASSLESTGLSGANVLTF.

The chain recombines TRBV19 with TRBJ2-3; 8 nucleotides agree with TRBD2. The CDR3 has 18 amino acids. The germline V gene has CDR1 LNHDA and CDR2 SQIVND (reference sequence). V shed 5 bases, J shed 0 bases, and the junction held 13 bases outside the gene matches. Here the CDR3 DNA reads TGTGCCAGTAGTCTCCGACCCCGGACTAGCCCCAGCACAGATACGCAGTATTTT. It translates to CASSLRPRTSPSTDTQYF.

The chain combines TRBV2 with TRBJ2-6, with 7 bases fitting TRBD1. Germline values: CDR1 SNHLY, CDR2 FYNNEI. The CDR3 consists of 16 residues. V shed 4 bases and J 0 bases; nucleotides not matched to a gene: 3. The DNA of the CDR3 is TGTGCCAGCAGTGGGGACAGAGGCTCTGGGGCCAACGTCCTGACTTTC. This encodes CASSGDRGSGANVLTF. The variable domain in full, with the rest retrieved from reference TRBV2 and TRBJ2-6, is EPEVTQTPSHQVTQMGQEVILRCVPISNHLYFYWYRQILGQKVEFLVSFYNNEISEKSEIFDDQFSVERPDGSNFTLKIRSTKLEDSAMYFCASSGDRGSGANVLTFGAGSRLTVL.

The genes are TRBV29-1 and TRBJ2-4, with a tentative D call TRBD2 (6 bases). Germline V gene data show CDR1 as SQVTM and CDR2 as ANQGSEA. The CDR3 has 14 residues. Between the trimmed V and J ends, which lost 3 bases and 6 bases, there was a span of 15 bases. CDR3: CSVEEAVGGNIQYF. Written as DNA, the CDR3 is TGCAGCGTTGAGGAAGCAGTGGGGGGAAACATTCAGTACTTC.

V usage is TRBV5-6 and J usage is TRBJ2-5, with a possible D match to TRBD2 (6 bases). The germline gives CDR1 SGHDT, CDR2 YYEEEE. The CDR3 has 16 amino acids. V was shortened by 5 bases and J by 5 bases, with 22 bases between the two germline ends. The CDR3 bases are TGTGCCAGCAGTCGTCGTCCGGGAGAGCGAAGGGAGACCCAGTACTTC. It specifies CASSRRPGERRETQYF.